These 6 T cell receptor beta chains came from one sample sequenced in a study of T cell repertoires in cytomegalovirus infection. TCRdb re-called the reads through MiXCR, storing one row per CDR3 protein. The sample yields around 450,000 distinct CDR3 sequences, 11% seen once. The sample comprised PBMCs. The receptors were sampled from a human donor in good health (CMV status not recorded). Some clones in this sample may be carry-over from other donors' samples.

A remark on this clonotype: A read error may produce the germline difference seen at one junction end. The chain joins TRBV6-1 to TRBJ1-5, with a weak D call TRBD1 (5 bases). Germline lookup yields CDR1 MNHNS and CDR2 SASEGT. CDR3 length: 13 amino acids. The CDR3, as DNA: TGTGCTAGCAGTCCCCCCCGAGGAGGGGCCCAGCATTTT. As protein: CASSPPRGGAQHF.

The table lists this clonotype with many counts. The chain joins TRBV19 to TRBJ1-2, with D perhaps matching TRBD1 (5 bases). Germline V gene lookup returns CDR1 LNHDA and CDR2 SQIVND (reference sequence). There are 13 residues in the CDR3. Trimming shortened V by 10 bases and J by 4 bases, and 16 bases separated the two germline ends. The CDR3, as DNA: TGTGCCACCTGGGACCGATCTCTCTATGGCTACACCTTC. Translation gives CATWDRSLYGYTF. Full variable domain (missing parts from reference TRBV19 and TRBJ1-2): DGGITQSPKYLFRKEGQNVTLSCEQNLNHDAMYWYRQDPGQGLRLIYYSQIVNDFQKGDIAEGYSVSREKKESFPLTVTSAQKNPTAFYLCATWDRSLYGYTFGSGTRLTVV.

This clonotype was seen ten or more times. The V and J genes are TRBV7-2 and TRBJ1-4; 10 bases map to TRBD1. Germline V gene sequence: CDR1 SGHTA, CDR2 FQGNSA. CDR3 length: 14 residues. V was pared by 3 bases and J by 7 bases, with 2 bases of the junction left unmatched. The CDR3 here is CASSLGTGVEKLFF. The CDR3 DNA reads TGTGCCAGCAGCTTGGGGACAGGGGTTGAAAAACTGTTTTTT.

This clonotype appeared many times. The J gene is TRBJ2-5, the V gene TRBV5-1; D possibly corresponds to TRBD1 (7 bases). V lost 0 bases and J 2 bases, leaving 23 bases between the germline ends. Looked up from germline, CDR1 is SGHRS and CDR2 is YFSETQ. This CDR3 has 19 residues. The CDR3, as DNA: TGCGCCAGCAGCTTGGCCCCGACAGGGATCGGGACTGAACAAGAGACCCAGTACTTC. This codes for CASSLAPTGIGTEQETQYF.

This clonotype was counted a few times. V and J are TRBV4-2 and TRBJ2-1; no reliable D call. V lost 0 bases and J 8 bases, leaving 11 bases between the germline ends. Germline V gene lookup returns CDR1 LGHNA and CDR2 YNFKEQ. The CDR3 sequence is 14 residues long. CDR3 in amino acids: CASSQEIEHYEQFF. The CDR3 coding sequence is TGTGCCAGCAGCCAAGAGATTGAGCACTATGAGCAGTTCTTC.

This clonotype was counted at least ten times. This rearrangement joins TRBV7-3 to TRBJ2-2, with 7 bases aligning to TRBD2. This CDR3 contains 16 residues. Germline CDR1 is SGHTA and CDR2 is FQGTGA. Trimming at V came to 1 base and at J to 4 bases, leaving 6 bases not matched to a gene. The chain's CDR3 is CASSLIGGDLTGELFF. The CDR3, as DNA: TGTGCCAGCAGCTTAATTGGGGGGGACCTCACCGGGGAGCTGTTTTTT. Together with reference TRBV7-3 and TRBJ2-2, the CDR3 gives the full variable domain: GAGVSQTPSNKVTEKGKYVELRCDPISGHTALYWYRQSLGQGPEFLIYFQGTGAADDSGLPNDRFFAVRPEGSVSTLKIQRTERGDSAVYLCASSLIGGDLTGELFFGEGSRLTVL.